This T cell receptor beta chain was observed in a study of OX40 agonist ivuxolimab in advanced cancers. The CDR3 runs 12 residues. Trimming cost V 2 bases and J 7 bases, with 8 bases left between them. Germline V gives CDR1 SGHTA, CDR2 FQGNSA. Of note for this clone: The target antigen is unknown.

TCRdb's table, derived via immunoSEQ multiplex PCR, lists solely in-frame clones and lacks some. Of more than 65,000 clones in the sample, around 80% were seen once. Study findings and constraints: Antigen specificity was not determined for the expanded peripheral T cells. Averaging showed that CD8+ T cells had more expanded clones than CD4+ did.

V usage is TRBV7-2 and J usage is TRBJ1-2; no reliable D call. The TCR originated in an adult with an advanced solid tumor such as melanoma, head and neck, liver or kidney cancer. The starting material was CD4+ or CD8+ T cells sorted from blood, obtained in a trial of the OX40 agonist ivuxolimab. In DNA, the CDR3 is TGTGCCAGCAGCTTATACCAGAGTGGCTACACCTTC. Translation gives CASSLYQSGYTF.